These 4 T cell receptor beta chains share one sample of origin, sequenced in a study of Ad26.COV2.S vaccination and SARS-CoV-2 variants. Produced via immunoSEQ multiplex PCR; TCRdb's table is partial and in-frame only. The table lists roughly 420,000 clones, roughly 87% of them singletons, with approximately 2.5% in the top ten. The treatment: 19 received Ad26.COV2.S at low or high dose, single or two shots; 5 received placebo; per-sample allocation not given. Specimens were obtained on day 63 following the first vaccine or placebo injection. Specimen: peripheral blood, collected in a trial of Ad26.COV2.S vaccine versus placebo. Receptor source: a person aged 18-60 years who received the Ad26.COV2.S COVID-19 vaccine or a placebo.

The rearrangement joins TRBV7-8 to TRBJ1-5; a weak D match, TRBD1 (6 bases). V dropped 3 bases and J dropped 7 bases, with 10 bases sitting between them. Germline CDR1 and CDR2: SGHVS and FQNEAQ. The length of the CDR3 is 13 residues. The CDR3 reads CASSFRGGQPQHF. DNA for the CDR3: TGTGCCAGCAGCTTCAGGGGCGGGCAGCCCCAGCATTTT.

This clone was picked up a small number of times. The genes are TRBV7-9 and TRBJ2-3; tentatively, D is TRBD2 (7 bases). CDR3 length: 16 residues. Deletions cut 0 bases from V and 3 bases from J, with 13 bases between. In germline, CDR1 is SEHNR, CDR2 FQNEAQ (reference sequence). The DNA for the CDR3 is TGTGCCAGCAGCTTAGCGGGAGGGGGACTGACAGATACGCAGTATTTT. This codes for CASSLAGGGLTDTQYF.

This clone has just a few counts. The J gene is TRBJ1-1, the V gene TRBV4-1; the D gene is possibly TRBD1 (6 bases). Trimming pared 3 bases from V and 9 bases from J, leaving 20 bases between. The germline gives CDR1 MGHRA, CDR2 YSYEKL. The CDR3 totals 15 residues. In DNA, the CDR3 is TGCGCCAGCAGCCAGGATACAGGGACGGTGGGCCAAGCTTTCTTT. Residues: CASSQDTGTVGQAFF.

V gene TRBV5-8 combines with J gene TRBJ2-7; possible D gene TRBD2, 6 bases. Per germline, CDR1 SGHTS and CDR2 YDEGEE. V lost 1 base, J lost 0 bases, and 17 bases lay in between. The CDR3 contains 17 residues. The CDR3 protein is CASSLFARDFYSYEQYV. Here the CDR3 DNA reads TGTGCCAGCAGCTTGTTCGCCCGGGACTTTTACTCCTACGAGCAGTACGTC.